The 14 T cell receptor beta chains reported below all come from one sample, sequenced in a study of spatial heterogeneity in lung cancer (dated by TCRdb to the late 2010s). The library was made by 5' RACE. Sequencing was carried out with a NextSeq 500. The public reads were quality trimmed at Q25 with fastp and then assembled into clones with MiXCR by TCRdb, keeping productive beta chains. Every entry covers one CDR3 protein and lists the most common genes and DNA from its rows. Recorded for this sample are roughly 50,000 distinct CDR3 sequences; roughly 7.6% of them occurred a single time. The ten top clones hold approximately 13% of the sample. The label giving this sample's time point can be read as: sample taken at primary tumor resection. TCR sequencing used whole RNA extracted from tumor and nontumor lung tissue, or from cryopreserved PBMC samples, without cell sorting. The input for sequencing was PBMCs, taken at surgery. The receptors were gathered from a female donor with early-stage non-small cell lung cancer.

Ten or more counts support this clonotype. V gene TRBV7-2 combines with J gene TRBJ1-1; no clear D. The CDR3 runs 16 residues. Germline V gene data show CDR1 as SGHTA and CDR2 as FQGNSA. V was clipped by 4 bases and J by 3 bases, with 18 bases between them. The CDR3 region is CASSSVPTGRDTEAFF. The CDR3 DNA sequence: TGTGCCAGCAGCTCAGTCCCAACGGGAAGGGACACTGAAGCTTTCTTT.

This clonotype was recorded many times. The rearrangement joins TRBV20-1 to TRBJ2-7; no clear D gene. The CDR3 spans 12 residues. CDR1 DFQATT and CDR2 SNEGSKA come from the germline V gene (reference sequence). Trimming removed 0 bases from V and 2 bases from J, with 5 bases in between. CDR3 residues: CSARDLAYEQYF. The CDR3 region has the DNA TGCAGTGCTAGAGATCTCGCCTACGAGCAGTACTTC.

The chain carries TRBV4-3 and TRBJ1-1, with 9 nucleotides matching TRBD1. The germline CDR1 and CDR2 sequences are LGHNA and YSLEER. The CDR3 length is 15 residues. After removal of 1 base from V and 4 bases from J, the junction contained 4 bases not matched to a gene. CDR3 in amino acids: CASSQGDRDGTEAFF. CDR3 in DNA: TGCGCCAGCAGCCAAGGGGACAGGGATGGCACTGAAGCTTTCTTT.

The chain combines TRBV18 with TRBJ1-3, with a tentative D call TRBD1 (6 bases). Looked up from germline, CDR1 is KGHSH and CDR2 is LQKENI. This CDR3 comprises 14 residues. The V end lost 3 bases, the J end lost 4 bases, and 10 bases lay between the germline ends. The CDR3 sequence: CASSPGGEGNTIYF. The DNA of the CDR3 is TGTGCCAGCTCACCGGGGGGCGAAGGAAACACCATATATTTT.

This clonotype was counted at least ten times. The chain carries TRBV6-1 and TRBJ1-4; TRBD1 is a possible D gene (6 bases). The ends were cut back, 4 bases at V and 5 bases at J, with 14 bases in the middle. The CDR3 consists of 15 residues. The V gene's germline CDR1 is MNHNS and CDR2 SASEGT. This CDR3 reads CASSGAGQGNEKLFF. CDR3 sequence (DNA): TGTGCCAGCAGTGGGGCCGGGCAGGGGAATGAAAAACTGTTTTTT.

This clonotype was seen a handful of times. The chain is built from TRBV6-2 or TRBV6-3 and TRBJ1-3; D is undetermined. The V end lost 2 bases, the J end lost 0 bases, and 5 bases lay between the germline ends. The CDR3 is 14 amino acids. Germline-derived CDR1 and CDR2 are MNHEY and SVGEGT. The CDR3 region has the DNA TGTGCCAGCAGTTACATCGGCTCTGGAAACACCATATATTTT. This translates into CASSYIGSGNTIYF.

There are many counts of this clonotype. V usage is TRBV27 and J usage is TRBJ2-5; weak D call: TRBD1 (6 bases). Germline CDR1 MNHEY, CDR2 SMNVEV (reference sequence). The CDR3 sequence is 14 residues long. V lost 5 bases, J lost 5 bases, and 15 bases lay in between. The CDR3 region is CASSKIGGEETQYF. The CDR3 DNA reads as TGTGCCAGCAGTAAGATAGGGGGTGAGGAGACCCAGTACTTC.

This clonotype was seen a handful of times. Here the CDR3 DNA reads TGCGCCAGCAGCTCCGCCGGACAGCTGTCACCCCTCCACTTT. Its protein product is CASSSAGQLSPLHF. The J gene is TRBJ1-6, the V gene TRBV5-1, with TRBD1 as a possible D gene (6 bases). Trimming took 3 bases from V and 10 from J, leaving 14 bases between them. The CDR3 extends over 14 amino acids. CDR1 is SGHRS and CDR2 is YFSETQ in the germline V gene.

CDR3 loop: CASSVMGEQYF. The CDR3 DNA follows: TGTGCCAGCAGTGTAATGGGGGAGCAGTACTTC. J is TRBJ2-7 and V is TRBV25-1, with D uncertain. Germline-derived CDR1 and CDR2 are MGHDK and SYGVNS. V was trimmed by 4 bases and J by 7 bases, leaving 8 bases between them. The CDR3 runs 11 residues.

V is TRBV5-1 and J is TRBJ1-6; D is perhaps TRBD1 (6 bases). The V gene's germline CDR1 is SGHRS and CDR2 YFSETQ. The CDR3 has 16 amino acids. Trimming stripped 1 base from V and 10 bases from J, with 18 bases between. The chain's CDR3 is CASSLYLGAKESPLHF. CDR3 DNA: TGCGCCAGCAGCTTGTATCTGGGGGCTAAGGAGTCACCCCTCCACTTT.

This clonotype was recorded a few times. V usage is TRBV30 and J usage is TRBJ1-2; D possibly corresponds to TRBD1 (5 bases). Germline CDR1 and CDR2: GTSNPN and SVGIG (reference sequence). V was shortened by 2 bases and J by 8 bases, with 18 bases between the two germline ends. CDR3 size: 14 residues. In DNA form, the CDR3 reads TGTGCCTGGAGTTACTTACAGGAATCTGGGGGCTACACCTTC. Encoded protein: CAWSYLQESGGYTF.

This clonotype was recorded a few times. This rearrangement joins TRBV7-8 to TRBJ2-5; D gene unclear. Trimming removed 5 bases at V and 5 bases at J, with 18 bases between. Germline-derived CDR1 and CDR2 are SGHVS and FQNEAQ. The CDR3 totals 15 residues. CDR3 sequence reads: CASSTSTPGQETQYF. In DNA, the CDR3 is TGTGCCAGCAGCACCTCGACCCCTGGGCAGGAGACCCAGTACTTC.

This clonotype was recorded at least ten times. The chain is built from TRBV7-2 and TRBJ1-3; D ambiguous. V was trimmed by 2 bases and J by 0 bases, leaving 8 bases between them. The CDR3 extends over 15 amino acids. The germline CDR1 and CDR2 sequences are SGHTA and FQGNSA. In DNA, the CDR3 is TGTGCCAGCAGCTTAATGCCGCGCTCTGGAAACACCATATATTTT. Amino acids: CASSLMPRSGNTIYF.

This clonotype was counted between two and nine times. This chain connects TRBV5-1 to TRBJ1-4, with unresolved D. CDR1 is SGHRS and CDR2 is YFSETQ in the germline V gene. This CDR3 is built from 11 residues. The germline V and J ends were trimmed by 5 bases and 5 bases, with 4 bases remaining between them. The DNA for the CDR3 is TGCGCCAGCAGGTTGAATGAAAAACTGTTTTTT. Translation gives CASRLNEKLFF. The full variable domain, completed using reference TRBV5-1 and TRBJ1-4, is KAGVTQTPRYLIKTRGQQVTLSCSPISGHRSVSWYQQTPGQGLQFLFEYFSETQRNKGNFPGRFSGRQFSNSRSEMNVSTLELGDSALYLCASRLNEKLFFGSGTQLSVL.